This T cell receptor beta chain was captured in a study of blood T cell repertoires in COVID-19. Study information: In each case, the material was cDNA or gDNA derived from T cells, B-cell-depleted T cells, or PBMCs.

Per the study methods: The authors estimated nucleated cell counts from reference gene primer amplification. Profiling relied on immunoSEQ multiplex PCR, and the TCRdb table lists in-frame clones only, not all of them. That table furnishes V, J and clone size, whereas the DNA furnished D and trimming. Here the sample spans roughly 90,000 clones, around 90% being singletons. The trim removed 6 bases at V and 16 bases at J, leaving 14 bases unmatched. This CDR3 comprises 14 residues. The germline CDR1 and CDR2 sequences are LGHDT and YNNKEL (reference sequence). The chain combines TRBV3-1 (or the pseudogene TRBV3-2) with TRBJ1-6; 8 nucleotides align to TRBD1. The sequenced sample consisted of peripheral blood. This TCR was recovered from a man aged 50 or older with COVID-19, enrolled during active disease. The CDR3 is CASRAHDTGGRLHF. The CDR3 nucleotides are TGTGCCAGCAGAGCCCACGATACAGGGGGACGACTCCACTTT.